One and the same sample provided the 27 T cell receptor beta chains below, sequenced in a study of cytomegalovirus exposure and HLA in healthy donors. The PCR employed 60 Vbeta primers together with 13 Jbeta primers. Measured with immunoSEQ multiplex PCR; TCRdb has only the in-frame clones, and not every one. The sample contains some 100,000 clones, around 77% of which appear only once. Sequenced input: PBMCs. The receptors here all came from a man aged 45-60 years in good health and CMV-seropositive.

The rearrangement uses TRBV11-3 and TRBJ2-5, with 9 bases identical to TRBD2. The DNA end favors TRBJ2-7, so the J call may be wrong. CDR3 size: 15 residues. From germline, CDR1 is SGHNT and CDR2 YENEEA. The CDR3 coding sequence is TGTGCCAGCAGCCCGGTGGCTAGCGGGGTTTCCGAGCAGTACTTC. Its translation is CASSPVASGVSEQYF.

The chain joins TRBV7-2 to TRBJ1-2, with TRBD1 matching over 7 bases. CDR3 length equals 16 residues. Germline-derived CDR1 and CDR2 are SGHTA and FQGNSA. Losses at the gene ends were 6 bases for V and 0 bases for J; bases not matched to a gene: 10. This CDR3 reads CASSSGQSLTNYGYTF. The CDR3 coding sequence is TGTGCCAGCAGTTCGGGACAGTCTTTAACTAACTATGGCTACACCTTC. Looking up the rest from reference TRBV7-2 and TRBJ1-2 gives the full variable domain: GAGVSQSPSNKVTEKGKDVELRCDPISGHTALYWYRQSLGQGLEFLIYFQGNSAPDKSGLPSDRFSAERTGGSVSTLTIQRTQQEDSAVYLCASSSGQSLTNYGYTFGSGTRLTVV.

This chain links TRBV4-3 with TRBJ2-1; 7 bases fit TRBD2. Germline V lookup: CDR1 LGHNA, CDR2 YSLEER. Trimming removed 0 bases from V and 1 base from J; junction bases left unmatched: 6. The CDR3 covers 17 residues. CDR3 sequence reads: CASSQEPMGGSYNEQFF. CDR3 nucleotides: TGCGCCAGCAGCCAAGAACCGATGGGGGGGTCCTACAATGAGCAGTTCTTC.

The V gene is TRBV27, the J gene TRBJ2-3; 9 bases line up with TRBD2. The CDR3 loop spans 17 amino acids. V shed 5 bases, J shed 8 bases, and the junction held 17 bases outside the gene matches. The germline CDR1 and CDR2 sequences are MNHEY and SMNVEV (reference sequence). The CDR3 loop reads CASSLVNLAGRTGTQYF. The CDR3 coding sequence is TGTGCCAGCAGTCTAGTAAACCTAGCGGGACGAACGGGTACGCAGTATTTT.

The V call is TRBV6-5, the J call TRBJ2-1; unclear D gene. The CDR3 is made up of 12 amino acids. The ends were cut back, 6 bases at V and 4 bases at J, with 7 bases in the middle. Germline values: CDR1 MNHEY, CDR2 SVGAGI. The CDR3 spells CASRDGYNEQFF. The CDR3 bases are TGTGCCAGCAGAGACGGGTACAATGAGCAGTTCTTC.

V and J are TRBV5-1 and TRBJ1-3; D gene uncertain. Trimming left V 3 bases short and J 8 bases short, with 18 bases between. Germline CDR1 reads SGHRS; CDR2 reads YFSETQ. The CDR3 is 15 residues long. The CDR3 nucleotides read TGCGCCAGCAGCTCACTCCTCGGTACCGGGGACACCATATATTTT. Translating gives CASSSLLGTGDTIYF.

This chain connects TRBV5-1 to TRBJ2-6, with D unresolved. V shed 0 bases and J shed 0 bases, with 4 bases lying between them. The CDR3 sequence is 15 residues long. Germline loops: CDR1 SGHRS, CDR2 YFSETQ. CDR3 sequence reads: CASSLASSGANVLTF. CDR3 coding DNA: TGCGCCAGCAGCTTGGCCAGCTCTGGGGCCAACGTCCTGACTTTC.

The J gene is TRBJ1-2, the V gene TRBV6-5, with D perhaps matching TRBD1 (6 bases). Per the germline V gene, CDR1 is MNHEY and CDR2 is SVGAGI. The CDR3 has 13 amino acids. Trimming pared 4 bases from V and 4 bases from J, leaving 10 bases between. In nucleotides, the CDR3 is TGTGCCAGCAGTTCGGACAGTATCTATGGCTACACCTTC. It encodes CASSSDSIYGYTF.

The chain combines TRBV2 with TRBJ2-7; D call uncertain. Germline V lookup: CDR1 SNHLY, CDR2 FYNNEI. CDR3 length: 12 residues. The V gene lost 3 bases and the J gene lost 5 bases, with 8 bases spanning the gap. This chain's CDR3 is CASSEGDHEQYF. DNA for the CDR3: TGTGCCAGCAGTGAGGGCGATCACGAGCAGTACTTC.

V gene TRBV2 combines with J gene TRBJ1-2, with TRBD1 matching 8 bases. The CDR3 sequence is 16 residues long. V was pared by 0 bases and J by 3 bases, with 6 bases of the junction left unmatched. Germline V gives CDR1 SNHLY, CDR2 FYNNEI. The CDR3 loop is CASSEARGRVDYGYTF. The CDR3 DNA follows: TGTGCCAGCAGTGAAGCCAGGGGGCGCGTTGACTATGGCTACACCTTC.

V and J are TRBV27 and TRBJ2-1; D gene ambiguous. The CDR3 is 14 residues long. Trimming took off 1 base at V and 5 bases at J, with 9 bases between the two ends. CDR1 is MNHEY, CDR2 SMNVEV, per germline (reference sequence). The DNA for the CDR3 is TGTGCCAGCAGTTTATTTGGAACTAACAATGAGCAGTTCTTC. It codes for CASSLFGTNNEQFF.

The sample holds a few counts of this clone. Here the CDR3 DNA reads TGTGCCAGCAGCCACTGGGCCGAAGCTTTCTTT. This gives the protein CASSHWAEAFF. J is TRBJ1-1 and V is TRBV14; D gene ambiguous. The V end lost 3 bases, the J end lost 8 bases, and 7 bases lay between the germline ends. The CDR3 runs to 11 residues. Germline V lookup: CDR1 SGHDN, CDR2 FVKESK.

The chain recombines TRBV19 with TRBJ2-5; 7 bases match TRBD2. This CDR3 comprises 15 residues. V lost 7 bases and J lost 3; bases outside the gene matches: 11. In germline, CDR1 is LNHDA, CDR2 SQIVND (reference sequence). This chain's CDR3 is CASKAGRADKETQYF. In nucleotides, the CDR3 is TGTGCCAGTAAGGCGGGGAGGGCAGATAAAGAGACCCAGTACTTC.

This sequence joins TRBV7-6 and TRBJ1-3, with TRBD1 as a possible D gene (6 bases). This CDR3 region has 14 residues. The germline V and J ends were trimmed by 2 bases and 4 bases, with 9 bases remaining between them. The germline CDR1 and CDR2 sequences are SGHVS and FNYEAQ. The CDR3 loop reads CASSLPGEGNTIYF. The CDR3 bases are TGTGCCAGCAGCTTACCAGGGGAGGGAAACACCATATATTTT. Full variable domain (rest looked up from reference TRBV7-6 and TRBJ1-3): GAGVSQSPRYKVTKRGQDVALRCDPISGHVSLYWYRQALGQGPEFLTYFNYEAQQDKSGLPNDRFSAERPEGSISTLTIQRTEQRDSAMYRCASSLPGEGNTIYFGEGSWLTVV.

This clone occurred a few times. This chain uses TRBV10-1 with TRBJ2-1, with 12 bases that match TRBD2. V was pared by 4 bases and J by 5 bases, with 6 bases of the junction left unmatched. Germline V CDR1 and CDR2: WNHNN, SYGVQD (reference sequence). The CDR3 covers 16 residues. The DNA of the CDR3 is TGCGCCAGCAGTGCGATTCTAGCGGGAGGGAACAATGAGCAGTTCTTC. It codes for CASSAILAGGNNEQFF.

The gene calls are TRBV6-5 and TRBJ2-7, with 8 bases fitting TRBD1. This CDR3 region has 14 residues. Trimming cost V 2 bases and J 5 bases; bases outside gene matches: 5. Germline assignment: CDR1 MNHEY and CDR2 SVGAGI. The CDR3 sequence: CASSYRDRSHEQYF. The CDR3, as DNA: TGTGCCAGCAGTTACCGGGACAGGTCCCACGAGCAGTACTTC.

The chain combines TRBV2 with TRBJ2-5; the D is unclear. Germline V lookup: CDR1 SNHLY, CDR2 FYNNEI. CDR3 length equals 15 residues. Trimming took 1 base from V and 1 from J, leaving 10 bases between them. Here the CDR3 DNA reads TGTGCCAGCAGTGAAGGGCGGCTGTTCCAAGAGACCCAGTACTTC. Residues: CASSEGRLFQETQYF.

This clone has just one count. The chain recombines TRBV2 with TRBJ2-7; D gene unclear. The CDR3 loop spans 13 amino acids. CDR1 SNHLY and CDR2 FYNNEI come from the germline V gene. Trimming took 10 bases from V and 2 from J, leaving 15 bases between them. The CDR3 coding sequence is TGTGCCACCAGCGCCGGAGATACCTACGAGCAGTACTTC. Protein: CATSAGDTYEQYF.

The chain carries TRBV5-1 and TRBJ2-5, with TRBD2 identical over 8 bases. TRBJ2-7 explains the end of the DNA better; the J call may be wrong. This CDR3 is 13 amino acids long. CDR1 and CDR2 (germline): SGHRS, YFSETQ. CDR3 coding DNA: TGCGCCAGCAGCGCAGCGGGAGCGGTCGAGCAGTACTTC. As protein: CASSAAGAVEQYF.

For the CDR3, the DNA is TGTGCCAGCAGTAGGCAGGGCTGCGAGCAGTACTTC. Translated, it gives CASSRQGCEQYF. The gene calls are TRBV27 and TRBJ2-7; TRBD1 is a possible D gene (5 bases). Germline lookup yields CDR1 MNHEY and CDR2 SMNVEV (reference sequence). This CDR3 has 12 residues. V was cut by 5 bases and J by 6 bases, with 11 bases left in between.

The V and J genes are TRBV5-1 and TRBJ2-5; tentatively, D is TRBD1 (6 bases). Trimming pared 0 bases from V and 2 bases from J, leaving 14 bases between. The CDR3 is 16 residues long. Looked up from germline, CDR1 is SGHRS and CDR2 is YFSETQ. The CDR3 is CASSLAPGQEQETQYF. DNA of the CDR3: TGCGCCAGCAGCTTGGCCCCGGGACAAGAACAAGAGACCCAGTACTTC.

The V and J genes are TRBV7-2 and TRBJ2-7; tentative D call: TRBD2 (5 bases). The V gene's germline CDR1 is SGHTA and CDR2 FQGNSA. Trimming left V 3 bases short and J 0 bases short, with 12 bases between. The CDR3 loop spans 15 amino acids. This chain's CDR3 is CASSFEERGSYEQYF. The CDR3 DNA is TGTGCCAGCAGCTTTGAGGAACGGGGCTCCTACGAGCAGTACTTC.

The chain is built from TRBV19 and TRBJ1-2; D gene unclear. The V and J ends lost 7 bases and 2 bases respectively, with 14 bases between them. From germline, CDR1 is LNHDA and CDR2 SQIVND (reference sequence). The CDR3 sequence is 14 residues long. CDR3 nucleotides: TGTGCCAGTACCAACTATGAGATAAACTATGGCTACACCTTC. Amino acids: CASTNYEINYGYTF.

CDR3 sequence: CASTGTSGRNEQYF. The CDR3 DNA reads as TGTGCCAGCACCGGGACTAGCGGGAGGAACGAGCAGTACTTC. This chain joins TRBV2 and TRBJ2-7; 15 bases are a match to TRBD2. Germline trimming cut 7 bases from V and 5 bases from J; bases unmatched to any gene: 3. Germline assignment: CDR1 SNHLY and CDR2 FYNNEI. The CDR3 extends over 14 amino acids.

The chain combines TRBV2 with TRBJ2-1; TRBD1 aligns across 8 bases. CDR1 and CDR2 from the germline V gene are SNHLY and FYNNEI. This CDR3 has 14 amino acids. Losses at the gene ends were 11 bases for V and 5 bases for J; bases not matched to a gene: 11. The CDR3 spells CAGAGGGWDNEQFF. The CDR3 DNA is TGTGCCGGTGCAGGGGGCGGATGGGACAATGAGCAGTTCTTC. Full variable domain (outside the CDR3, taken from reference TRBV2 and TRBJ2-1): EPEVTQTPSHQVTQMGQEVILRCVPISNHLYFYWYRQILGQKVEFLVSFYNNEISEKSEIFDDQFSVERPDGSNFTLKIRSTKLEDSAMYFCAGAGGGWDNEQFFGPGTRLTVL.

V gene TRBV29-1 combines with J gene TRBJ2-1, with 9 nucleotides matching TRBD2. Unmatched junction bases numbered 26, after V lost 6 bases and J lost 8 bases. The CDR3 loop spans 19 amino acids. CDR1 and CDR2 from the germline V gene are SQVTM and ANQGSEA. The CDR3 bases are TGCAGCGTCTTCACAGGGGCCCTAGGGCGGGAGGGCCGAGGGGATGAGCAGTTCTTC. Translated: CSVFTGALGREGRGDEQFF.

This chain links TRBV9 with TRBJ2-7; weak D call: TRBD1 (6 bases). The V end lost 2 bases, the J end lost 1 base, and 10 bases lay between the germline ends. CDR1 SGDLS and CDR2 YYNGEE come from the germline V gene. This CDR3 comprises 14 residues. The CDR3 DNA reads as TGTGCCAGCAGCGTCGGGACACCGTCCTACGAGCAGTACTTC. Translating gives CASSVGTPSYEQYF.